This TCR beta chain was profiled in a study of blood T cell repertoires in COVID-19. Study-wide context: From T cells, B-cell-depleted T cells, or PBMCs came the material, which was cDNA or gDNA.

The germline CDR1 and CDR2 sequences are LNHDA and SQIVND (reference sequence). CDR3 length equals 15 residues. V shed 5 bases, J shed 2 bases, and the junction held 6 bases outside the gene matches. Per the original data handling: Estimated nucleated cell counts came from reference gene primer amplification. The method was immunoSEQ multiplex PCR; TCRdb's version includes in-frame clones alone and lacks a portion of them. V and J calls plus clone size are reproduced from that table; the DNA served to infer D and trimming. The sample includes about 270,000 clones, around 82% of them seen just once. The receptor was derived from a woman aged 18-29 years with acute or convalescent COVID-19. The sequencing sample was made of peripheral blood. The chain uses TRBV19 and TRBJ2-7, with 10 positions matching TRBD2. CDR3: CASSVLAGIAYEQYF. CDR3 DNA sequence: TGTGCCAGTAGTGTACTAGCGGGGATCGCCTACGAGCAGTACTTC.